A single sample gave rise to the 8 T cell receptor beta chains below, sequenced in a study of T cells after yellow fever vaccination. TCRdb re-called the 5' RACE reads through MiXCR, storing one row per CDR3 protein. The sample holds 350,000 to 550,000 distinct CDR3 sequences, around 20% seen once. Sample: PBMCs, taken before the yellow fever booster vaccination. The receptor source for this set is a man between 18 and 35 years old who received the YFV17D yellow fever vaccine.

The sample holds a few counts of this clonotype. The chain combines TRBV4-2 with TRBJ1-6, with a tentative D call TRBD1 (5 bases). V was cut by 0 bases and J by 5 bases, with 17 bases left in between. The CDR3 contains 18 residues. CDR1 and CDR2 (germline): LGHNA, YNFKEQ. The CDR3 DNA reads as TGTGCCAGCAGCCAAGATCGGGGCAGGGATGGGGATAATTCACCCCTCCACTTT. This codes for CASSQDRGRDGDNSPLHF.

A word on this clonotype: One end of the junction varies from germline; a read error may be responsible. The chain is built from TRBV18 and TRBJ2-7; TRBD1 agrees at 8 bases. Germline-derived CDR1 and CDR2 are KGHSH and LQKENI. The CDR3 sequence is 15 residues long. CDR3 coding DNA: TGTGCCAGCTCATCACCCGGGACAGGCTCCTACGAGCAGTACTTC. Its protein is CASSSPGTGSYEQYF. Variable domain in full (rest from reference TRBV18 and TRBJ2-7): NAGVMQNPRHLVRRRGQEARLRCSPMKGHSHVYWYRQLPEEGLKFMVYLQKENIIDESGMPKERFSAEFPKEGPSILRIQQVVRGDSAAYFCASSSPGTGSYEQYFGPGTRLTVT.

V is TRBV4-1 and J is TRBJ2-1; 10 bases fit TRBD2. The germline V gene encodes CDR1 MGHRA and CDR2 YSYEKL. This CDR3 is built from 17 residues. V lost 3 bases to trimming and J lost 3 bases; unmatched junction nucleotides: 8. The CDR3 spells CASSHRIAGGGYNEQFF. CDR3 DNA sequence: TGCGCCAGCAGCCATCGTATAGCGGGGGGCGGCTACAATGAGCAGTTCTTC.

There are many counts of this clonotype. The J gene is TRBJ2-5, the V gene TRBV4-2; TRBD1 agrees at 8 bases. This CDR3 is built from 15 residues. The junction had 6 bases not matched to a gene; V was cut back by 2 bases and J by 4 bases. Germline V CDR1 and CDR2: LGHNA, YNFKEQ. CDR3 DNA sequence: TGTGCCAGCAGCCAACCCGACAGGGGAAGAGAGACCCAGTACTTC. It encodes CASSQPDRGRETQYF.

In its sample, this clonotype was seen a few times. J is TRBJ2-3 and V is TRBV4-3; a weak D match, TRBD2 (5 bases). Germline V gene lookup returns CDR1 LGHNA and CDR2 YSLEER. The CDR3 covers 15 residues. V was trimmed by 8 bases and J by 1 base, leaving 16 bases between them. CDR3 protein: CASSPGTHRTDTQYF. For the CDR3, the DNA is TGCGCCAGCTCTCCGGGAACCCACCGCACAGATACGCAGTATTTT.

The J gene is TRBJ2-3, the V gene TRBV15, with a weak D call TRBD2 (5 bases). The CDR3 runs to 14 residues. V shed 6 bases and J shed 6 bases, with 16 bases lying between them. The V gene's germline CDR1 is LNHNV and CDR2 YYDKDF (reference sequence). DNA for the CDR3: TGTGCCACCAGTCCGACCGGGGTGTTGGATACGCAGTATTTT. Translation gives CATSPTGVLDTQYF.

In its sample, this clonotype was seen a few times. The chain is built from TRBV20-1 and TRBJ1-2; D uncertain. V was shortened by 1 base and J by 4 bases, with 7 bases between the two germline ends. The CDR3 contains 12 residues. Per the germline V gene, CDR1 is DFQATT and CDR2 is SNEGSKA (reference sequence). CDR3 in DNA: TGCAGTGCTAGAGGCCTATCCTATGGCTACACCTTC. This translates into CSARGLSYGYTF.

The chain is built from TRBV27 and TRBJ1-6; D gene ambiguous. Germline V gene lookup returns CDR1 MNHEY and CDR2 SMNVEV (reference sequence). Trimming removed 7 bases from V and 4 bases from J, with 14 bases in between. This CDR3 comprises 15 residues. The CDR3 sequence: CASTAGLGYNSPLHF. Here the CDR3 DNA reads TGTGCCAGCACCGCCGGGCTCGGGTATAATTCACCCCTCCACTTT.